This T cell receptor beta chain was documented in a study of blood T cells in healthy people across ages. It was with a sample-barcoded 5' primer and a J-beta primer mix that a second PCR of roughly 7 to 12 cycles was run. TCRdb reprocessed the 5' RACE reads with MiXCR, giving one entry per CDR3 protein. Of approximately 790,000 distinct CDR3 sequences in the sample, around 62% were seen once. Trimming cost V 7 bases and J 2 bases, with 11 bases left between them. Germline assignment: CDR1 MNHNY and CDR2 SVGAGI (reference sequence). This CDR3 spans 13 amino acids. The TCR sequence derives from a young man in good health. The chain carries TRBV6-6 and TRBJ1-2; a weak D match, TRBD1 (5 bases). The material sequenced was blood. CDR3 amino acids: CASNGGDNYGYTF. In nucleotides, the CDR3 is TGTGCCAGCAACGGCGGGGACAACTATGGCTACACCTTC.